Following are 14 T cell receptor beta chains from one sample sequenced in a study of shared clonotypes between healthy human individuals. Sequencing was performed with immunoSEQ multiplex PCR; in TCRdb, only in-frame clones are kept and a portion is missing. The sample lists 2 million to 2.5 million clones, approximately 94% occurring once. The sequenced material came from naive CD4+ T cells from PBMCs. Documented subset: CD45RA+ positively selected. These receptors were collected from a young man in good health. Some clones in this sample may be carry-over from other donors' samples.

Here the CDR3 DNA reads TGTGCCAGCAGCAGAACTAGCGGGAGGAGTTCTAGCACAGATACGCAGTATTTT. Encoded protein: CASSRTSGRSSSTDTQYF. This chain uses TRBV9 with TRBJ2-3, with 12 positions matching TRBD2. The CDR3 loop spans 18 amino acids. V lost 4 bases to trimming and J lost 0 bases; unmatched junction nucleotides: 9. Per germline, CDR1 SGDLS and CDR2 YYNGEE. The full variable domain, rest sourced from reference TRBV9 and TRBJ2-3, is DSGVTQTPKHLITATGQRVTLRCSPRSGDLSVYWYQQSLDQGLQFLIQYYNGEERAKGNILERFSAQQFPDLHSELNLSSLELGDSALYFCASSRTSGRSSSTDTQYFGPGTRLTVL.

The chain joins TRBV6-1 to TRBJ2-6, with unresolved D. Germline V gene sequence: CDR1 MNHNS, CDR2 SASEGT. Trimming removed 6 bases from V and 0 bases from J, with 9 bases in between. The CDR3 is 15 amino acids. The CDR3 reads CASSPILSGANVLTF. The CDR3 region has the DNA TGTGCCAGCAGCCCCATCCTCTCTGGGGCCAACGTCCTGACTTTC.

This clone was observed a single time. The CDR3 is CASTPSGYGPMNTEAFF. In DNA form, the CDR3 reads TGTGCCAGCACTCCGTCGGGGTATGGTCCGATGAACACTGAAGCTTTCTTT. The rearrangement joins TRBV27 to TRBJ1-1; D not resolved. The germline V gene encodes CDR1 MNHEY and CDR2 SMNVEV (reference sequence). With 7 bases removed from V and 0 bases from J, the gap between germline ends came to 21 bases. The CDR3 is made up of 17 amino acids.

This clone showed up just once. The gene calls are TRBV6-5 and TRBJ1-5, with TRBD1 matching 8 bases. Germline V gives CDR1 MNHEY, CDR2 SVGAGI. V trimming: 2 bases; J trimming: 3 bases; junction bases outside the gene matches: 3. This CDR3 has 15 amino acids. The CDR3 sequence: CASSYTTGDNQPQHF. DNA of the CDR3: TGTGCCAGCAGTTACACGACAGGGGACAATCAGCCCCAGCATTTT.

This clone was picked up one time. The gene calls are TRBV28 and TRBJ2-5, with 13 bases identical to TRBD2. Germline values: CDR1 MDHEN, CDR2 SYDVKM. The V segment lost 2 bases and the J segment 9 bases; nucleotides outside the gene matches: 3. The CDR3 is 14 residues long. The CDR3 region is CASSLTSGGAAQYF. The DNA for the CDR3 is TGTGCCAGCAGTTTAACTAGCGGGGGGGCGGCCCAGTACTTC.

The sample holds a few counts of this clone. The V call is TRBV28, the J call TRBJ1-4; D unclear. Per germline, CDR1 MDHEN and CDR2 SYDVKM. The CDR3 is 12 amino acids. V lost 4 bases and J lost 5, with 5 bases in between. For the CDR3, the DNA is TGTGCCAGCAGTTCCTTGAATGAAAAACTGTTTTTT. This codes for CASSSLNEKLFF.

Notes on this clone: Other DNA sequences in the sample encode the same CDR3. The chain has TRBV28 and TRBJ1-2, with D uncertain. V was trimmed by 3 bases and J by 4 bases, leaving 6 bases between them. Germline V gene lookup returns CDR1 MDHEN and CDR2 SYDVKM. The CDR3 is 12 residues long. Written as DNA, the CDR3 is TGTGCCAGCAGTTTGAGGACCTATGGCTACACCTTC. It codes for CASSLRTYGYTF.

V gene TRBV10-1 combines with J gene TRBJ1-3, with a tentative D call TRBD1 (6 bases). The length of the CDR3 is 14 residues. Germline values: CDR1 WNHNN, CDR2 SYGVQD (reference sequence). The V end was cut by 11 bases, the J end by 3 bases, with 17 bases between. This chain's CDR3 is CAVETGGLGNTIYF. CDR3 DNA sequence: TGCGCCGTGGAGACCGGGGGCCTTGGAAACACCATATATTTT.

The chain links TRBV4-3 to TRBJ2-1; tentative D call: TRBD2 (5 bases). V was trimmed by 1 base and J by 5 bases, leaving 6 bases between them. Germline loops: CDR1 LGHNA, CDR2 YSLEER. The CDR3 has 13 amino acids. As DNA, the CDR3 is TGCGCCAGCAGCCAAGTAGCGAACAATGAGCAGTTCTTC. It encodes CASSQVANNEQFF.

The rearrangement joins TRBV9 to TRBJ1-3, with a possible D match to TRBD1 (5 bases). The length of the CDR3 is 16 residues. Trimming took 2 bases from V and 1 from J, leaving 13 bases between them. Germline V gene sequence: CDR1 SGDLS, CDR2 YYNGEE. The CDR3 DNA sequence: TGTGCCAGCAGCGTGCAGTCGGGGGTGTCTGGAAACACCATATATTTT. Translation: CASSVQSGVSGNTIYF.

This chain uses TRBV9 with TRBJ2-3, with D hard to call. This CDR3 region has 15 residues. The V gene lost 0 bases and the J gene lost 3 bases, with 11 bases spanning the gap. CDR1 and CDR2 from the germline V gene are SGDLS and YYNGEE. CDR3 in amino acids: CASSVDPLSTDTQYF. The CDR3 DNA sequence: TGTGCCAGCAGCGTAGATCCCCTAAGTACAGATACGCAGTATTTT.

The genes are TRBV28 and TRBJ2-1, with D unresolved. There are 14 residues in the CDR3. Germline V gives CDR1 MDHEN, CDR2 SYDVKM. Trimming took 7 bases from V and 2 from J, leaving 12 bases between them. CDR3 residues: CASTSTGTYNEQFF. The CDR3 DNA reads as TGTGCCAGCACCTCGACTGGGACCTACAATGAGCAGTTCTTC.

The CDR3 spells CATSRVQGFNYGYTF. CDR3 nucleotides: TGTGCCACCAGCAGAGTTCAAGGGTTCAACTATGGCTACACCTTC. This chain connects TRBV15 to TRBJ1-2; no clear D. Germline assignment: CDR1 LNHNV and CDR2 YYDKDF (reference sequence). The CDR3 runs to 15 residues. V gave up 1 base and J gave up 2 bases, with 11 bases separating them.

The gene calls are TRBV11-2 and TRBJ1-4, with TRBD1 identical over 8 bases. CDR1 is SGHAT and CDR2 is FQNNGV in the germline V gene. The V segment lost 4 bases and the J segment 6 bases; nucleotides outside the gene matches: 7. The CDR3 totals 15 residues. The CDR3 sequence is CASSYTGGRDEKLFF. CDR3 nucleotide sequence: TGTGCCAGCAGCTACACAGGGGGGAGGGATGAAAAACTGTTTTTT.